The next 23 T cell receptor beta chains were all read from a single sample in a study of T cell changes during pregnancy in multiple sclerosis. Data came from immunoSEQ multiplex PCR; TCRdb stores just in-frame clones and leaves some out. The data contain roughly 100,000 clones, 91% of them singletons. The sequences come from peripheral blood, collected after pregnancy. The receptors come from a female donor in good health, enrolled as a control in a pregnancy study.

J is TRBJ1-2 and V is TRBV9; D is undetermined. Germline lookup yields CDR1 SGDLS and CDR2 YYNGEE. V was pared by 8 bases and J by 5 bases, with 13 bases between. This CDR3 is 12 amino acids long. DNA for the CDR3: TGTGCCAGTGGCGGGCCTTCTTATGGCTACACCTTC. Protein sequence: CASGGPSYGYTF.

The CDR3 loop reads CASSPSSGVEVAFF. CDR3 nucleotide sequence: TGTGCCAGCAGCCCTTCGTCGGGAGTCGAGGTAGCTTTCTTT. The chain links TRBV4-2 to TRBJ1-1, with D unresolved. With 4 bases removed from V and 10 bases from J, the gap between germline ends came to 19 bases. CDR3 length: 14 residues. Germline loops: CDR1 LGHNA, CDR2 YNFKEQ.

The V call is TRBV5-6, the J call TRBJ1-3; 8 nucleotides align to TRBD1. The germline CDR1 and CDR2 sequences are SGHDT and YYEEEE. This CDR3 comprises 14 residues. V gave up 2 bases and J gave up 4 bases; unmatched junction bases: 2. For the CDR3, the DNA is TGTGCCAGCAGCTTTTACAGGGGGGGAAACACCATATATTTT. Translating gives CASSFYRGGNTIYF.

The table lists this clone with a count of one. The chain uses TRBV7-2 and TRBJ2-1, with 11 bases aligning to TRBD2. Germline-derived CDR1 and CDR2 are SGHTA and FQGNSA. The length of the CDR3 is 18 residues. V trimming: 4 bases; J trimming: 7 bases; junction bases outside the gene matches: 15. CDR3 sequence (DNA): TGTGCCAGCAGCTACCAGATCATAGCGGGGGGGATGAAAAATGAGCAGTTCTTC. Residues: CASSYQIIAGGMKNEQFF.

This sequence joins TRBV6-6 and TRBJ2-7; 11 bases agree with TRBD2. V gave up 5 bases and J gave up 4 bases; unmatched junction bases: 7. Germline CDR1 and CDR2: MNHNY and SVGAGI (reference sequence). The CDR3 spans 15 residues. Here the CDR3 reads CASSENSGGAYEQYF. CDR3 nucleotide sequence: TGTGCCAGCAGTGAGAATAGCGGGGGGGCGTACGAGCAGTACTTC.

Written as DNA, the CDR3 is TGTGCCAGCAGGTCTACAGGGGTCTTCTACAATGAGCAGTTCTTC. Translation: CASRSTGVFYNEQFF. The chain links TRBV25-1 to TRBJ2-1; 7 bases map to TRBD1. V shed 6 bases, J shed 3 bases, and the junction held 8 bases outside the gene matches. The germline V gene encodes CDR1 MGHDK and CDR2 SYGVNS. CDR3 length equals 15 residues.

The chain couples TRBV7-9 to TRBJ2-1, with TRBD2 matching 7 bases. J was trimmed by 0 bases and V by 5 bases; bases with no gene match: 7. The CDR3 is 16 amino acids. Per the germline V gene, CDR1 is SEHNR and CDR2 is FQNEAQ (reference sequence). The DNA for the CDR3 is TGTGCCAGCAGCCCCCGGCGGGGGAGCTCCTACAATGAGCAGTTCTTC. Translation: CASSPRRGSSYNEQFF.

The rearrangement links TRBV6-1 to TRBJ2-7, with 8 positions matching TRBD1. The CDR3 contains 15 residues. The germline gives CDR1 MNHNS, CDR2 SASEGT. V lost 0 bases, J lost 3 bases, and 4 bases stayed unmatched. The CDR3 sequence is CASSEAGTGYYEQYF. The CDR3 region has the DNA TGTGCCAGCAGTGAAGCAGGGACAGGCTACTACGAGCAGTACTTC.

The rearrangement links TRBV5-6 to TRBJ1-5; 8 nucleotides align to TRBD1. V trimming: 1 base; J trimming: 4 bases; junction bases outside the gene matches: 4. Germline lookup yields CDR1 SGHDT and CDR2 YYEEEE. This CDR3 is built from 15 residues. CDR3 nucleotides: TGTGCCAGCAGCTTGTTAGGACAGGGAAATCAGCCCCAGCATTTT. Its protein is CASSLLGQGNQPQHF.

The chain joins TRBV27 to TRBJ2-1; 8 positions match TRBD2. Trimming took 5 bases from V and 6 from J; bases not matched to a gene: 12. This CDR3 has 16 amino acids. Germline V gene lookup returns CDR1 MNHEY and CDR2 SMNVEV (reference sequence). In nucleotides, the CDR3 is TGTGCCAGCAGTCCCCTGTCGCGGGGGGCCCTCAATGAGCAGTTCTTC. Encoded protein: CASSPLSRGALNEQFF.

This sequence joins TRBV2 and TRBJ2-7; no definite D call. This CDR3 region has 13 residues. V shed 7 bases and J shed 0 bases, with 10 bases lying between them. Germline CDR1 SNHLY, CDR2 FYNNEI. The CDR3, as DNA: TGTGCCAGCACCCTACAGACCTCCTACGAGCAGTACTTC. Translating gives CASTLQTSYEQYF.

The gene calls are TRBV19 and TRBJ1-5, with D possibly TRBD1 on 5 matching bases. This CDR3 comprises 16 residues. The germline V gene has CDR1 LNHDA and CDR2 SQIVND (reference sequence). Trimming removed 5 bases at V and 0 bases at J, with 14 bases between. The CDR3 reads CASSGLGGNSNQPQHF. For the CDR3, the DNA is TGTGCCAGTAGTGGTTTGGGGGGGAATAGCAATCAGCCCCAGCATTTT.

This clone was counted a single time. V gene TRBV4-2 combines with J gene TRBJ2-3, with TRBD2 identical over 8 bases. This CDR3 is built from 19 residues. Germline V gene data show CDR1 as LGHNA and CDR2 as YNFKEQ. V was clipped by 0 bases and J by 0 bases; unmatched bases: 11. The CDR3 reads CASSQERAGGAYSTDTQYF. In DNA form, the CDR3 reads TGTGCCAGCAGCCAAGAACGTGCGGGGGGAGCCTATAGCACAGATACGCAGTATTTT.

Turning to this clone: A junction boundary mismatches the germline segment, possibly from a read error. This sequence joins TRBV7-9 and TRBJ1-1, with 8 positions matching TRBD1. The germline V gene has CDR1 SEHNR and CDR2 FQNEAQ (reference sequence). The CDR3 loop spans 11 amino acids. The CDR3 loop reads CASSLDRVLIF. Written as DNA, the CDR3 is TGTGCCAGCAGCCTGGACAGGGTATTGATCTTT.

The DNA of the CDR3 is TGTGCCAGCTCACCGTCTCCGGGGGAGACCCAGTACTTC. As protein: CASSPSPGETQYF. This rearrangement joins TRBV18 to TRBJ2-5, with D possibly being TRBD2 (5 bases). The germline V gene has CDR1 KGHSH and CDR2 LQKENI. The CDR3 has 13 amino acids. With 3 bases removed from V and 5 bases from J, the gap between germline ends came to 10 bases. Looking up the rest from reference TRBV18 and TRBJ2-5 gives the full variable domain: NAGVMQNPRHLVRRRGQEARLRCSPMKGHSHVYWYRQLPEEGLKFMVYLQKENIIDESGMPKERFSAEFPKEGPSILRIQQVVRGDSAAYFCASSPSPGETQYFGPGTRLLVL.

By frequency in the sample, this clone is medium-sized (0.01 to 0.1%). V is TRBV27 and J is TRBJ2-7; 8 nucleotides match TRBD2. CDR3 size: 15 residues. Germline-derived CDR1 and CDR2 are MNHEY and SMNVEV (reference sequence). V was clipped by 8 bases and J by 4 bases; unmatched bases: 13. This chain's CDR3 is CASGVAGGSAYEQYF. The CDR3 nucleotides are TGTGCCAGCGGGGTGGCGGGGGGTTCGGCGTACGAGCAGTACTTC.

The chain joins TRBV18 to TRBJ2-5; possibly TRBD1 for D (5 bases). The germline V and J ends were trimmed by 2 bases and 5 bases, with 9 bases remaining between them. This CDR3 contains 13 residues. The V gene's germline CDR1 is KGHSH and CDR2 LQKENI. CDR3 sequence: CASSPGAAETQYF. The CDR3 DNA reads TGTGCCAGCTCACCAGGGGCTGCGGAGACCCAGTACTTC.

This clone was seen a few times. CDR3 sequence: CASSLPFGQGATGTEAFF. The DNA of the CDR3 is TGTGCCAGCAGCTTACCCTTTGGACAGGGGGCGACTGGCACTGAAGCTTTCTTT. This chain uses TRBV7-9 with TRBJ1-1, with 11 bases identical to TRBD1. Trimming took 2 bases from V and 4 from J; bases not matched to a gene: 12. The length of the CDR3 is 18 residues. The germline CDR1 and CDR2 sequences are SEHNR and FQNEAQ (reference sequence).

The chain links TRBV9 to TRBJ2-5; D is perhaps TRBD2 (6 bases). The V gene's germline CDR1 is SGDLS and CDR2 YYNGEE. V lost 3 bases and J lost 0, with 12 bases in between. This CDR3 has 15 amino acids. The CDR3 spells CASSGVAGYQETQYF. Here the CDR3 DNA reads TGTGCCAGCAGCGGAGTCGCGGGATACCAAGAGACCCAGTACTTC.

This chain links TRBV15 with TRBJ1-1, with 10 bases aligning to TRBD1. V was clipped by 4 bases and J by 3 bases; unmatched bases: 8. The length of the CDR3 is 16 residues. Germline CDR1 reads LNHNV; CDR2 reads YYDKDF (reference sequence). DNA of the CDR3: TGTGCCACCAGCAAGCCCAGGACAGGGGGGGACACTGAAGCTTTCTTT. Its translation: CATSKPRTGGDTEAFF.

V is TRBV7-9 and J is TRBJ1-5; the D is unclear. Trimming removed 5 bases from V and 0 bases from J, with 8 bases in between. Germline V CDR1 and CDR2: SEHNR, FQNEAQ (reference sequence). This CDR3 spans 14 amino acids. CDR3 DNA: TGTGCCAGCAGCGGCACAAGTAGCAATCAGCCCCAGCATTTT. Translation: CASSGTSSNQPQHF.

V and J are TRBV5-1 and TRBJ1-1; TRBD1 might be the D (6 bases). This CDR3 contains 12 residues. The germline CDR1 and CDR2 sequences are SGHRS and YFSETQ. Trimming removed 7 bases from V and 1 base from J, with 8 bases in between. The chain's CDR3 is CASLGGNTEAFF. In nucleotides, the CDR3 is TGCGCCAGCCTAGGGGGGAACACTGAAGCTTTCTTT.

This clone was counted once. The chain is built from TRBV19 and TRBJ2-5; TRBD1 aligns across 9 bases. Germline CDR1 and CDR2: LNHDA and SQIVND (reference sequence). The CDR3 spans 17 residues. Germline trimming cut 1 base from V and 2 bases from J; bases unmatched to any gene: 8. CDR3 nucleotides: TGTGCCAGTAGTATAGGGCCCCGTGACAGGGGGCAAGAGACCCAGTACTTC. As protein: CASSIGPRDRGQETQYF. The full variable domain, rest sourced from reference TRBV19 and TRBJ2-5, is DGGITQSPKYLFRKEGQNVTLSCEQNLNHDAMYWYRQDPGQGLRLIYYSQIVNDFQKGDIAEGYSVSREKKESFPLTVTSAQKNPTAFYLCASSIGPRDRGQETQYFGPGTRLLVL.